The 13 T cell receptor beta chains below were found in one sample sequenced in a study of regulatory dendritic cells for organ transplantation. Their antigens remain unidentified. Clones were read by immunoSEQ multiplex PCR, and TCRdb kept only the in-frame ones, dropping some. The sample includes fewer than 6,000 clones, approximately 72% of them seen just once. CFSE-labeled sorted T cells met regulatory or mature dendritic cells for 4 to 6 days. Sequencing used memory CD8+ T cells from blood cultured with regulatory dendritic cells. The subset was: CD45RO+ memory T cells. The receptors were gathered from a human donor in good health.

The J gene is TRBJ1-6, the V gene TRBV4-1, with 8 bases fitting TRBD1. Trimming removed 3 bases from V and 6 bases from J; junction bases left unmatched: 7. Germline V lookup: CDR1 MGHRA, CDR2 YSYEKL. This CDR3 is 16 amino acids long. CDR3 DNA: TGCGCCAGCAGCCATGCCTTCACAGGGGGTAATTCACCCCTCCACTTT. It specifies CASSHAFTGGNSPLHF.

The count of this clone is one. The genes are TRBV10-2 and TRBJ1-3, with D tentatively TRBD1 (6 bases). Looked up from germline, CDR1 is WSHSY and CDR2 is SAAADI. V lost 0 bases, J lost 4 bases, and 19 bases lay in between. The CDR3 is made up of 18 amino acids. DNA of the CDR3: TGCGCCAGCAGTGAGTCGAAACCCGGGGGCGCGAGAGGAAACACCATATATTTT. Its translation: CASSESKPGGARGNTIYF.

The CDR3 nucleotides are TGTGCCAGCACCCCGAGAGCGGGGGATCCAGATACGCAGTATTTT. It is translated as CASTPRAGDPDTQYF. This chain links TRBV6-1 with TRBJ2-3; 8 positions match TRBD2. CDR1 and CDR2 from the germline V gene are MNHNS and SASEGT. Trimming cost V 7 bases and J 4 bases; bases outside gene matches: 10. There are 15 residues in the CDR3.

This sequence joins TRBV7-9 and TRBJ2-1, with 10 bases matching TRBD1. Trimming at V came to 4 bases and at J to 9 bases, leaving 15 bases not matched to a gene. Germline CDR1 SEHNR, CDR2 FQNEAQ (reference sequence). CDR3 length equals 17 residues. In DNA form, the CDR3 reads TGTGCCAGCAGCTCTACCGCCGCCGGGACAGGGGACACTGAGCAGTTCTTC. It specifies CASSSTAAGTGDTEQFF.

CDR3 DNA sequence: TGTGCCAGCAGCCAAGAGCTTGGGGGGACCGGGGAGCTGTTTTTT. This codes for CASSQELGGTGELFF. The J gene is TRBJ2-2, the V gene TRBV4-2; D is perhaps TRBD2 (6 bases). Trimming cost V 0 bases and J 5 bases, with 10 bases left between them. Germline V gene sequence: CDR1 LGHNA, CDR2 YNFKEQ. This CDR3 contains 15 residues.

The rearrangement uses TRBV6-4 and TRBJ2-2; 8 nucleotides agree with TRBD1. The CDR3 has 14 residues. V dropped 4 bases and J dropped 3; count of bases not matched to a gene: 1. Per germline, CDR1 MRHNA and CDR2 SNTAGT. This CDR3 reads CASSGGQDTGELFF. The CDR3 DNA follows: TGTGCCAGCAGTGGGGGACAGGACACCGGGGAGCTGTTTTTT.

CDR3 amino acids: CASRPWILTDRKDETQYF. In DNA, the CDR3 is TGCGCCAGCAGACCCTGGATTCTGACAGATAGAAAGGACGAGACCCAGTACTTC. V is TRBV10-1 and J is TRBJ2-5, with a weak D call TRBD1 (5 bases). Trimming left V 6 bases short and J 5 bases short, with 28 bases between. The CDR3 length is 18 residues. CDR1 WNHNN and CDR2 SYGVQD come from the germline V gene (reference sequence).

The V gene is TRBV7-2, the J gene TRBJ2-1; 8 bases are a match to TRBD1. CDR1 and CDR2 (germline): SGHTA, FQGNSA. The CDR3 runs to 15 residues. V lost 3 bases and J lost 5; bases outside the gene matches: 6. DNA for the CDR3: TGTGCCAGCAGCTTTGGTCAGGGGGCCCACAATGAGCAGTTCTTC. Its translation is CASSFGQGAHNEQFF.

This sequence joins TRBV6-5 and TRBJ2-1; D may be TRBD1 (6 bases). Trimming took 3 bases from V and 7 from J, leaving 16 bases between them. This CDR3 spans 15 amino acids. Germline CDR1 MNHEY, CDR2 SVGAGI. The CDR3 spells CASSYSGENGNEQFF. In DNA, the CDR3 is TGTGCCAGCAGTTATTCAGGGGAGAATGGGAATGAGCAGTTCTTC.

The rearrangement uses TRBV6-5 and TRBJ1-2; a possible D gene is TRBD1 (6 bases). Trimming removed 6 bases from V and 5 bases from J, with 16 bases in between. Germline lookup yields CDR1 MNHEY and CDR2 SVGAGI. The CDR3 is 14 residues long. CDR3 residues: CASSSGTSPYGYTF. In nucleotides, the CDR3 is TGTGCCAGCAGCTCCGGGACATCTCCGTATGGCTACACCTTC.

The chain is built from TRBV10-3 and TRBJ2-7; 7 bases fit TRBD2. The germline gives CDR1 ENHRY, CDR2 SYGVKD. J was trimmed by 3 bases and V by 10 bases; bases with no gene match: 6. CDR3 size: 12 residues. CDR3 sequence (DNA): TGTGCCAGCAGGAGCGGGGTCTACGAGCAGTACTTC. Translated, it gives CASRSGVYEQYF.

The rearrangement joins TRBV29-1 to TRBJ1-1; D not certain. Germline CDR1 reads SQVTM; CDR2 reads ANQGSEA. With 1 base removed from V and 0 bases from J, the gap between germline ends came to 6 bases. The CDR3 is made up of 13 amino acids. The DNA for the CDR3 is TGCAGCGTTGAAGGGGCCCTGAACACTGAAGCTTTCTTT. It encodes CSVEGALNTEAFF.

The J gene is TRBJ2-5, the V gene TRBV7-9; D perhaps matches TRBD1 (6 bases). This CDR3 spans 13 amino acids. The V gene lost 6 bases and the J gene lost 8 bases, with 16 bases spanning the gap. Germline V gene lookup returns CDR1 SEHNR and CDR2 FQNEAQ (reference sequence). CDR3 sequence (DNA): TGTGCCAGCAGTCAACAGGGAATCAACACCCAGTACTTC. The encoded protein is CASSQQGINTQYF.